This TCR beta chain was recorded in a study of control samples from healthy donors and cancer patients. The germline V gene encodes CDR1 LGHNA and CDR2 YNFKEQ. The V and J ends lost 5 bases and 3 bases respectively, with 13 bases between them. The CDR3 sequence is 15 residues long. Assay: immunoSEQ multiplex PCR; the TCRdb copy retains only in-frame clones and omits some. Of 200,000 or so clones listed, over 80% were seen once; the top ten hold 1.8%. The genes are TRBV4-2 and TRBJ2-2; no clear D gene. The TCR sequence derives from a man between 25 and 39 years old in good health. The sequenced sample was blood. The CDR3 DNA reads as TGTGCCAGCAGCTCCCCCGGTGCAGACACCGGGGAGCTGTTTTTT. It yields the protein CASSSPGADTGELFF.